This T cell receptor (beta chain) was identified in a study of blood T cells in healthy people across ages. The study recruited healthy Caucasian donors from Russia who were aged about 6 to 95. Together with a sample-barcoded 5' primer, a J-beta primer mix was included in a second PCR lasting about 7 to 11 cycles. TCRdb independently ran MiXCR on the 5' RACE reads; one entry per CDR3 protein. This table has some 1.5 million distinct CDR3 sequences, 42% appearing once. The sequenced sample consisted of blood. The source is a woman between 18 and 29 years old in good health.

CDR3 sequence reads: CASSHSGNEQFF. CDR3 sequence (DNA): TGTGCCAGCAGCCACTCCGGCAATGAGCAGTTCTTC. This chain connects TRBV21-1 to TRBJ2-1. TRBV21-1 is a recognized pseudogene. The CDR3 spans 12 residues.